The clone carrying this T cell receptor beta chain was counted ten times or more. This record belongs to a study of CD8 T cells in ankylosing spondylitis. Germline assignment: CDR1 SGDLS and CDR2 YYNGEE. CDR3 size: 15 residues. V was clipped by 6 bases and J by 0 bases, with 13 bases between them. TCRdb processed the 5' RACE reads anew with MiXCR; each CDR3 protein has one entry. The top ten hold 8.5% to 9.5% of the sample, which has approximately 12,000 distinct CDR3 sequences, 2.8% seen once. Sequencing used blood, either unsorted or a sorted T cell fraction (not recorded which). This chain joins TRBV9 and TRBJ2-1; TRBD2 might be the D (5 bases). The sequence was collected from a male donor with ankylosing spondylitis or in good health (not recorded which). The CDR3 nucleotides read TGTGCCAGCACCAAAGCGGAAAACTCCTACAATGAGCAGTTCTTC. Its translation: CASTKAENSYNEQFF.